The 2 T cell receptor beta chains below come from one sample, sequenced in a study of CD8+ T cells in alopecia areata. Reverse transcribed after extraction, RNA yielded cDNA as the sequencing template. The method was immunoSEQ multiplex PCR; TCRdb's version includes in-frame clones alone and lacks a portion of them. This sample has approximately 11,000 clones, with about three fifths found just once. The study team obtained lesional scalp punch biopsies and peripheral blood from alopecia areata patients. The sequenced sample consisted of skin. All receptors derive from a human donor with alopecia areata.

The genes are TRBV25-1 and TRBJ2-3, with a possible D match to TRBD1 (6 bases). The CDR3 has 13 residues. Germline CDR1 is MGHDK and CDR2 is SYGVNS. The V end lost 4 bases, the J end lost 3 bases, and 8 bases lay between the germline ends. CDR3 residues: CASSGRGTDTQYF. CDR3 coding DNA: TGTGCCAGCAGTGGCAGGGGAACAGATACGCAGTATTTT.

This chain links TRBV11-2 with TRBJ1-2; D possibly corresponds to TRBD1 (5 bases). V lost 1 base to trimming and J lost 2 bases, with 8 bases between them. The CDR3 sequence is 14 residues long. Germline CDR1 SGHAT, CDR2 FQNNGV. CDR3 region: CASSLVGRNYGYTF. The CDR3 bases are TGTGCCAGCAGCTTAGTGGGGCGGAACTATGGCTACACCTTC.